This T cell receptor (beta chain) came from a study of blood T cell repertoires in COVID-19. Study at large: Donors in the United States, Italy and Spain gave samples during acute or convalescent COVID-19.

The assay was immunoSEQ multiplex PCR, and TCRdb's table has in-frame clones only and misses some. There are 200,000 to 300,000 clones in the sample; 75% to 90% occur only once, and over 0.85% lies in the top ten. The CDR3 extends over 12 amino acids. Germline loops: CDR1 SGHNT, CDR2 YENEEA. V lost 5 bases to trimming and J lost 10 bases; unmatched junction nucleotides: 6. The sequencing input was PBMCs or T cells enriched from blood (not recorded which). The V call is TRBV11-3, the J call TRBJ2-3; 7 bases map to TRBD1. This TCR derives from a man aged 45 to 65 who had been exposed to COVID-19. The DNA for the CDR3 is TGTGCCAGCAGCGAATGGGACAGATCGCAGTATTTT. This gives the protein CASSEWDRSQYF. Full variable domain (remainder filled in from reference TRBV11-3 and TRBJ2-3): EAGVVQSPRYKIIEKKQPVAFWCNPISGHNTLYWYLQNLGQGPELLIRYENEEAVDDSQLPKDRFSAERLKGVDSTLKIQPAELGDSAVYLCASSEWDRSQYFGPGTRLTVL.